A selection of T cell receptor beta chains follows, all from one sample in a study of shared clonotypes between healthy human individuals. Profiled with immunoSEQ multiplex PCR; TCRdb holds only in-frame clones, not every one. The sample lists over 2,000,000 clones, 93% occurring once. The sequencing sample was made of naive CD8+ T cells from PBMCs. The receptors were gathered from a man younger than 30 in good health. Some clones in this sample may be carry-over from other donors' samples. Both conserved end residues are part of each CDR3. Each record gives: V gene, J gene, clone size, D gene, CDR3 DNA, CDR3 protein. The D gene is left open where the match is weak. For some rows the clone size is stated as once, few or many, or as a class when expanded; others skip it.

V: TRBV7-9; J: TRBJ2-2; size: -; D: TRBD2; DNA: TGTGCCAGCAGCTTGGGACTATCGAACAGTGGGGAGCTGTTTTTT; CDR3: CASSLGLSNSGELFF
V: TRBV10-2; J: TRBJ2-7; size: -; D: TRBD2; DNA: TGCGCCAGCAGTGGGACTAGCGGGAGGGCCGCGACCCTCGAGCAGTACTTC; CDR3: CASSGTSGRAATLEQYF
V: TRBV7-2; J: TRBJ2-7; size: -; D: -; DNA: TGTGCCAGCAGCTACGGACGGGATTACGAGCAGTACTTC; CDR3: CASSYGRDYEQYF
V: TRBV7-9; J: TRBJ2-5; size: -; D: TRBD1; DNA: TGTGCCAGCAGCCAGGACAGGCGGACCCCCCAAGAGACCCAGTACTTC; CDR3: CASSQDRRTPQETQYF
V: TRBV10-3; J: TRBJ2-5; size: -; D: TRBD2; DNA: TGTGCCATCAGCGACAGGCTAGCGGGAAGGGAGGAGACCCAGTACTTC; CDR3: CAISDRLAGREETQYF
V: TRBV27; J: TRBJ2-3; size: -; D: -; DNA: TGTGCCAGCAGCCGAGGGGGGGGCACAGATACGCAGTATTTT; CDR3: CASSRGGGTDTQYF
V: TRBV5-8; J: TRBJ2-3; size: -; D: -; DNA: TGTGCCAGCAGCTTGGTGGGTAGGGCCCGCACAGATACGCAGTATTTT; CDR3: CASSLVGRARTDTQYF
V: TRBV5-1; J: TRBJ2-5; size: once; D: TRBD2; DNA: TGCGCCAGCAGCTACGGGGGGGCCCAGTACTTC; CDR3: CASSYGGAQYF
V: TRBV28; J: TRBJ1-2; size: -; D: -; DNA: TGTGCCGGGGCCCCCAGTGTGGGGAACTATGGCTACACCTTC; CDR3: CAGAPSVGNYGYTF
V: TRBV28; J: TRBJ2-7; size: -; D: TRBD2; DNA: TGTGCCAGCAGGCTGGGGGGGGCCTACGAGCAGTACTTC; CDR3: CASRLGGAYEQYF
V: TRBV28; J: TRBJ1-1; size: -; D: -; DNA: TGTGCCAGCAGTACCACGGGGAACACTGAAGCTTTCTTT; CDR3: CASSTTGNTEAFF
V: TRBV11-2; J: TRBJ2-7; size: -; D: -; DNA: TGTGCCAGCAGCTTAGAACCGAGGAGCTCCTACGAGCAGTACTTC; CDR3: CASSLEPRSSYEQYF
V: TRBV19; J: TRBJ2-5; size: -; D: TRBD1; DNA: TGTGCCAGTAACTCGGGACAGGTGGGGACCCAGTACTTC; CDR3: CASNSGQVGTQYF
V: TRBV10-2; J: TRBJ2-2; size: -; D: -; DNA: TGCGCCAGCAGTGAGTCGATCATCAGGGCGAACACCGGGGAGCTGTTTTTT; CDR3: CASSESIIRANTGELFF
V: TRBV27; J: TRBJ2-7; size: -; D: -; DNA: TGTGCCAGCAGTCAAATTGGAGGTACCTACGAGCAGTACTTC; CDR3: CASSQIGGTYEQYF
V: TRBV4-2; J: TRBJ1-1; size: -; D: TRBD1; DNA: TGTGCCAGCAGCCAGGGCAGTCAGGGGGCAGTGAACACTGAAGCTTTCTTT; CDR3: CASSQGSQGAVNTEAFF
V: TRBV5-4; J: TRBJ2-2; size: -; D: -; DNA: TGTGCCAGTACACCGGGACCAAAGAACACCGGGGAGCTGTTTTTT; CDR3: CASTPGPKNTGELFF
V: TRBV7-9; J: TRBJ2-7; size: -; D: TRBD1; DNA: TGTGCCAGCAGCTCGGGACAGGGGGAGGACGAGCAGTACTTC; CDR3: CASSSGQGEDEQYF
V: TRBV5-6; J: TRBJ2-7; size: -; D: TRBD1; DNA: TGTGCCAGCAGCCGTGACAGGGAATACGAGCAGTACTTC; CDR3: CASSRDREYEQYF
V: TRBV29-1; J: TRBJ2-1; size: -; D: TRBD1; DNA: TGCAGCGCCGGGACAGGGGGCTACAATGAGCAGTTCTTC; CDR3: CSAGTGGYNEQFF
V: TRBV7-6; J: TRBJ2-3; size: -; D: TRBD2; DNA: TGTGCCAGCAGCGTAAATAGCGGGAGTAGCACAGATACGCAGTATTTT; CDR3: CASSVNSGSSTDTQYF
V: TRBV5-1; J: TRBJ2-7; size: -; D: -; DNA: TGCGCCAGCAGCTTGGAGGGGTTGGGCTACGAGCAGTACTTC; CDR3: CASSLEGLGYEQYF
V: TRBV15; J: TRBJ1-1; size: -; D: TRBD1; DNA: TGTGCCACCAGCAGAGACGACAGGGCGAACACTGAAGCTTTCTTT; CDR3: CATSRDDRANTEAFF
V: TRBV4-3; J: TRBJ2-5; size: -; D: TRBD2; DNA: TGCGCCAGCAGCCAAGATCCCGCTAGCGGGAGGGCCGGGGAGACCCAGTACTTC; CDR3: CASSQDPASGRAGETQYF
V: TRBV7-8; J: TRBJ2-5; size: -; D: -; DNA: TGTGCCAGCAGCCTAGCTCGGGAGACCCAGTACTTC; CDR3: CASSLARETQYF
V: TRBV7-3; J: TRBJ2-2; size: -; D: -; DNA: TGTGCCAGCAGCTTAGACTTGGGGTCCGGGGAGCTGTTTTTT; CDR3: CASSLDLGSGELFF
V: TRBV5-6; J: TRBJ2-7; size: -; D: -; DNA: TGTGCCAGCAGTCTGGAGGGGGGGCCATACGAGCAGTACTTC; CDR3: CASSLEGGPYEQYF
V: TRBV11-2; J: TRBJ2-2; size: -; D: TRBD2; DNA: TGTGCCAGCAGCTTAGGGGGGTGGCTAGCGGGAGCCGGGGAGCTGTTTTTT; CDR3: CASSLGGWLAGAGELFF
V: TRBV7-2; J: TRBJ2-3; size: -; D: -; DNA: TGTGCCAGCAGCGGCGGCGGACAGTTACTCACAGATACGCAGTATTTT; CDR3: CASSGGGQLLTDTQYF
V: TRBV9; J: TRBJ2-3; size: -; D: -; DNA: TGTGCCAGCAGCGCATGGGACTTTCCGACAGATACGCAGTATTTT; CDR3: CASSAWDFPTDTQYF